This T cell receptor (beta chain) came from a study of blood T cells in healthy people across ages. The study's findings and limits: Estimates based on one million T cells were treated as lower bounds.

This clonotype has more than one count but fewer than ten. Its specificity is not known. Donors were systemically healthy Caucasian individuals from Russia aged 6 to 90 years. Sample-barcoded 5' priming and a J-beta primer mix drove a second PCR of roughly 7 to 11 cycles. TCRdb redid the calling of the 5' RACE reads with MiXCR, one entry per CDR3 protein. The profile shows about 800,000 distinct CDR3 sequences, more than 45% of them singletons. Germline CDR1 KGHSH, CDR2 LQKENI. V shed 4 bases, J shed 4 bases, and the junction held 0 bases outside the gene matches. The CDR3 length is 12 residues. Sequencing was done on a sample of blood. The V call is TRBV18, the J call TRBJ1-1; 7 bases align to TRBD1. The source of this sequence is a young man in good health. CDR3: CASSQGATEAFF. CDR3 bases: TGTGCCAGCTCACAGGGGGCCACTGAAGCTTTCTTT.